This note documents a single T cell receptor (beta chain) sequence. Its antigen is not identified. The data were obtained in a study of PD-L1 blockade in urothelial cancer. Overall study context: After treatment start, blood was analyzed at 3 weeks (second dose) and at 6 weeks.

Indicated time point: pretreatment peripheral blood. PCRs each included synthetic TCR analog templates spiked in. TCRdb's copy holds only in-frame clones and misses some; the assay was immunoSEQ multiplex PCR. The data contain approximately 70,000 clones, 84% of them seen just once; the ten biggest clones take up around a tenth. Overall study results and limits: Stronger expansion of tumor-associated clones in blood at 3 weeks distinguished durable-benefit patients.

Germline V gene data show CDR1 as SGHKS and CDR2 as YYEKEE (reference sequence). This CDR3 is 14 amino acids long. The V gene lost 0 bases and the J gene lost 1 base, with 7 bases spanning the gap. The V and J genes are TRBV5-5 and TRBJ1-2; D unresolved. The starting material was PBMCs, obtained around atezolizumab (anti-PD-L1) treatment. The source is an older woman with urothelial cancer. The CDR3 region has the DNA TGTGCCAGCAGCTTGGCCGCCAGTAACTATGGCTACACCTTC. This gives the protein CASSLAASNYGYTF.